The clone carrying this TCR beta chain was observed at least ten times. TCRdb used MiXCR to reprocess the 5' RACE reads, holding one entry per CDR3 protein. The sample lists more than 60,000 distinct CDR3 sequences, around 6% occurring once. The CDR3 loop spans 13 amino acids. V gave up 0 bases and J gave up 7 bases, with 12 bases separating them. Looked up from germline, CDR1 is DFQATT and CDR2 is SNEGSKA (reference sequence). Time point meaning: sample taken at primary tumor resection. Donors were some 72 untreated early-stage non-small cell lung cancer patients. TCRs were sequenced from unsorted whole RNA of tumor, nontumor lung or PBMC. These data originate in a study of spatial heterogeneity in lung cancer. Study details: Each time, sequencing found more beta-chain sequences than alpha-chain sequences. The library had UMIs, and each TCR and UMI pair averaged more than ten raw reads.

The material was PBMCs, obtained at surgery. This clonotype was sampled from a female donor with early-stage non-small cell lung cancer. The V and J genes are TRBV20-1 and TRBJ1-1; unclear D gene. CDR3: CSARDPGVGEAFF. DNA for the CDR3: TGCAGTGCTAGAGATCCCGGTGTGGGTGAAGCTTTCTTT.